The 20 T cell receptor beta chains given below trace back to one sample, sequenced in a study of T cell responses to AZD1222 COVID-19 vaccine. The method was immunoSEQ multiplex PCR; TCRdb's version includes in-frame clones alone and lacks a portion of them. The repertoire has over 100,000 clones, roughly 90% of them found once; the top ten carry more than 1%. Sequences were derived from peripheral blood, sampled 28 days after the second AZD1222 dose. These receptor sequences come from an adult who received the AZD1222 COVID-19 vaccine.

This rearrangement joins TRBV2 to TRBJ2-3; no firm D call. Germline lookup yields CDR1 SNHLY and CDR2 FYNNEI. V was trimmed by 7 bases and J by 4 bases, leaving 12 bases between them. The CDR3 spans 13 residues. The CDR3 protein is CASTITSPDTQYF. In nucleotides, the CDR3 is TGTGCCAGCACCATCACATCCCCAGATACGCAGTATTTT. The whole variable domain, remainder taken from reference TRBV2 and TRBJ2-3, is EPEVTQTPSHQVTQMGQEVILRCVPISNHLYFYWYRQILGQKVEFLVSFYNNEISEKSEIFDDQFSVERPDGSNFTLKIRSTKLEDSAMYFCASTITSPDTQYFGPGTRLTVL.

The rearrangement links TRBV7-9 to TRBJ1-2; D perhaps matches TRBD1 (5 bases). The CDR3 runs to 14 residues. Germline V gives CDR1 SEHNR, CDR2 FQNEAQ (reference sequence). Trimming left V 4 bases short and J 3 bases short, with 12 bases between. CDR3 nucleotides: TGTGCCAGCAGCTCAACAGGCGTCGACTATGGCTACACCTTC. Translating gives CASSSTGVDYGYTF.

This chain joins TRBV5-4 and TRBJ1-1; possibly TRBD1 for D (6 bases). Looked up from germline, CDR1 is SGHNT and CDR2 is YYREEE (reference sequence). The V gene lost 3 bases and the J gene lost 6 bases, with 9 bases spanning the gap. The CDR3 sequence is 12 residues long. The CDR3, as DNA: TGTGCCAGCAGCTCAGGGGTGGCTGAAGCTTTCTTT. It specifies CASSSGVAEAFF. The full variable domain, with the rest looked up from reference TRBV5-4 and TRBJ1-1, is ETGVTQSPTHLIKTRGQQVTLRCSSQSGHNTVSWYQQALGQGPQFIFQYYREEENGRGNFPPRFSGLQFPNYSSELNVNALELDDSALYLCASSSGVAEAFFGQGTRLTVV.

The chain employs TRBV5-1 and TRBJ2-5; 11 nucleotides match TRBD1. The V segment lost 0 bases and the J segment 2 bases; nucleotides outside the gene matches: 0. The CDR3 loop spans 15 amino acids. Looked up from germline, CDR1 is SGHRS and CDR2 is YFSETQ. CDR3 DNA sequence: TGCGCCAGCAGCTTGGGGGACAGGGGGCAAGAGACCCAGTACTTC. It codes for CASSLGDRGQETQYF.

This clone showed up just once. CDR3 loop: CASLHRGRDGYTF. In nucleotides, the CDR3 is TGTGCCAGCCTACACAGGGGCAGGGATGGCTACACCTTC. The J gene is TRBJ1-2, the V gene TRBV7-3; 7 positions agree with TRBD1. Germline lookup yields CDR1 SGHTA and CDR2 FQGTGA. The V gene end was trimmed by 8 bases and the J gene end by 6 bases; junction bases not matched to a gene: 9. The CDR3 has 13 amino acids.

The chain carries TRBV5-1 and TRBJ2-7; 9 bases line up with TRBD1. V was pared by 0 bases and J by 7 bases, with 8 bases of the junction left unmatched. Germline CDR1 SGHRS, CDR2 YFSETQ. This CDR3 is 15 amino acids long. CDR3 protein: CASSLDGQGNREQYF. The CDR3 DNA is TGCGCCAGCAGCTTGGACGGACAGGGGAATCGAGAGCAGTACTTC.

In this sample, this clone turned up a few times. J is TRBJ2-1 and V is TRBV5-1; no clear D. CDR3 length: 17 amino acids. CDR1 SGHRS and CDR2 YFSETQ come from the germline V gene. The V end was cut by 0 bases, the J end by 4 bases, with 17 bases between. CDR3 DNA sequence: TGCGCCAGCAGCTTGGTGACCAGCCGGATTCAATACAATGAGCAGTTCTTC. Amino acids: CASSLVTSRIQYNEQFF. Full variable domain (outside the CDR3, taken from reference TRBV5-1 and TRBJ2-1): KAGVTQTPRYLIKTRGQQVTLSCSPISGHRSVSWYQQTPGQGLQFLFEYFSETQRNKGNFPGRFSGRQFSNSRSEMNVSTLELGDSALYLCASSLVTSRIQYNEQFFGPGTRLTVL.

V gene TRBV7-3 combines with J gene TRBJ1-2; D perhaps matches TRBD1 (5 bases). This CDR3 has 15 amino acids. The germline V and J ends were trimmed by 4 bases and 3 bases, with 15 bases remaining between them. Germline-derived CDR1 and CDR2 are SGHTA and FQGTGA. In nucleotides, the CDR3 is TGTGCCAGCAGCTCCACAGGACCTTGGGACTATGGCTACACCTTC. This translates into CASSSTGPWDYGYTF.

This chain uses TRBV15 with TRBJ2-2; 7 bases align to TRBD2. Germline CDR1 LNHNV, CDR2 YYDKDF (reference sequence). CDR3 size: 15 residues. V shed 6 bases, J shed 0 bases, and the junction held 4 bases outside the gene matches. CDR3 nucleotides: TGTGCCACCAGTAGGACTAGGACGAACACCGGGGAGCTGTTTTTT. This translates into CATSRTRTNTGELFF.

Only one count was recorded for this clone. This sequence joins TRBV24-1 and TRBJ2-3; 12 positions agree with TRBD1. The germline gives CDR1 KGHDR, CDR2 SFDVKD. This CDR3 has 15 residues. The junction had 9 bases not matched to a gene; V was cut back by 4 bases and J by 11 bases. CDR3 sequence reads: CATSDPGTGGGVQYF. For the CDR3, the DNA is TGTGCCACCAGTGACCCCGGGACAGGGGGCGGGGTGCAGTATTTT.

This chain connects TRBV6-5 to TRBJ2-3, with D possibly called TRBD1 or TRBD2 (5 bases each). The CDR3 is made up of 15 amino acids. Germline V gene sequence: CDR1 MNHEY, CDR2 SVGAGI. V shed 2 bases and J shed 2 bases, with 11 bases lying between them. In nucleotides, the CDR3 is TGTGCCAGCAGTTACCGAGGGGCTCCCACAGATACGCAGTATTTT. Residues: CASSYRGAPTDTQYF.

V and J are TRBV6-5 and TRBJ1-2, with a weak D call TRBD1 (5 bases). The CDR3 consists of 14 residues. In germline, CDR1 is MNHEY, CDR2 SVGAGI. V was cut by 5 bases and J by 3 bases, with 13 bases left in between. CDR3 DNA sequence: TGTGCCAGCAGTCCTCTTGGGGGGGACTATGGCTACACCTTC. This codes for CASSPLGGDYGYTF.

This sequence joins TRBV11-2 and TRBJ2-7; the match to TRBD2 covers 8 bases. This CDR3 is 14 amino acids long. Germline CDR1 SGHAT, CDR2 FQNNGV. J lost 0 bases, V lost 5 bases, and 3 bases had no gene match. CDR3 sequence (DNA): TGTGCCAGCAGCCCAGGGACTAGCTCCTACGAGCAGTACTTC. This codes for CASSPGTSSYEQYF. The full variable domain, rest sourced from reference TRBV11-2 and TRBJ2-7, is EAGVAQSPRYKIIEKRQSVAFWCNPISGHATLYWYQQILGQGPKLLIQFQNNGVVDDSQLPKDRFSAERLKGVDSTLKIQPAKLEDSAVYLCASSPGTSSYEQYFGPGTRLTVT.

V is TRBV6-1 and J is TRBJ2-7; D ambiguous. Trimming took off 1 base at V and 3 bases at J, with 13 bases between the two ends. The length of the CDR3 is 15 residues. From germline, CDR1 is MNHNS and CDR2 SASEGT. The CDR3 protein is CASSEGISNVYEQYF. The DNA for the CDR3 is TGTGCCAGCAGTGAAGGGATTAGCAACGTCTACGAGCAGTACTTC.

In DNA form, the CDR3 reads TGTGCCAGCTCACCAAGCTTCGGGGCCACTGAAGCTTTCTTT. Translating it yields CASSPSFGATEAFF. The V gene is TRBV18, the J gene TRBJ1-1, with TRBD1 as a possible D gene (5 bases). This CDR3 comprises 14 residues. The germline gives CDR1 KGHSH, CDR2 LQKENI. Trimming took off 2 bases at V and 4 bases at J, with 11 bases between the two ends.

CDR3 region: CASSTRSYRRDTEAFF. CDR3 in DNA: TGTGCCAGTAGTACAAGATCATACAGGCGAGACACTGAAGCTTTCTTT. V and J are TRBV19 and TRBJ1-1, with TRBD1 as a possible D gene (5 bases). Germline V lookup: CDR1 LNHDA, CDR2 SQIVND (reference sequence). V lost 4 bases and J 3 bases, leaving 18 bases between the germline ends. CDR3 length: 16 amino acids.

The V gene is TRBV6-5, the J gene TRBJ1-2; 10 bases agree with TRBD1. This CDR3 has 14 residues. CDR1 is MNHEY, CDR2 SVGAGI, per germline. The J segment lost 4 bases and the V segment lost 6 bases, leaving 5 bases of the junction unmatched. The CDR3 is CASSRDRGIYGYTF. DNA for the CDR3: TGTGCCAGCAGCCGGGACAGGGGTATCTATGGCTACACCTTC.

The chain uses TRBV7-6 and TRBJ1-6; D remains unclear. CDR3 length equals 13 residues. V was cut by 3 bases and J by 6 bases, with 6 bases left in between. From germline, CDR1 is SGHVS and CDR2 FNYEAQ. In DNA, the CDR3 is TGTGCCAGCAGCTTGGACGGTAATTCACCCCTCCACTTT. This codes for CASSLDGNSPLHF. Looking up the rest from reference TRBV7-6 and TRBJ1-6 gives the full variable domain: GAGVSQSPRYKVTKRGQDVALRCDPISGHVSLYWYRQALGQGPEFLTYFNYEAQQDKSGLPNDRFSAERPEGSISTLTIQRTEQRDSAMYRCASSLDGNSPLHFGNGTRLTVT.

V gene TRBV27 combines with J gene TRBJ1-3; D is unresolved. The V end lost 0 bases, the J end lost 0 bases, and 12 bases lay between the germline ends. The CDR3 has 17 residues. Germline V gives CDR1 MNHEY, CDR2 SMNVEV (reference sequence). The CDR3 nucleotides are TGTGCCAGCAGTTTATCGGGGATGGGTAGCTCTGGAAACACCATATATTTT. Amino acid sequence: CASSLSGMGSSGNTIYF.

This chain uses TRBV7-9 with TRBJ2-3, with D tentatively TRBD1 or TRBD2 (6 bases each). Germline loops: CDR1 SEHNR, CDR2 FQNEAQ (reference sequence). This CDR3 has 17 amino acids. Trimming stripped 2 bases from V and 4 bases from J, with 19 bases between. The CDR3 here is CASSLSGAGKDPDTQYF. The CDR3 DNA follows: TGTGCCAGCAGCTTATCGGGGGCAGGGAAGGATCCAGATACGCAGTATTTT.